The 10 T cell receptor beta chains listed next were all sequenced from one sample in a study of blood T cell repertoires in COVID-19 (dated by TCRdb to about 2020). Library preparation was by the immunoSEQ multiplex PCR assay. TCRdb provides this immuneACCESS table in a form limited to in-frame rearrangements. Some clones are lacking; in checked studies, under half of them reflect an unresolved V gene, and why the rest are absent is not known. The sample table lists about 180,000 clones, approximately 88% of them with a count of one. The ten largest clones represent 6.5% to 8.5% of the sample. Sequencing input: peripheral blood. These receptors originate from a woman in her thirties or forties with COVID-19, enrolled during active disease.

This clone was seen once. The rearrangement joins TRBV6-5 to TRBJ2-5; no clear D gene. Germline loops: CDR1 MNHEY, CDR2 SVGAGI. CDR3 length: 12 residues. V gave up 7 bases and J gave up 0 bases, with 6 bases separating them. CDR3 protein: CASNTYQETQYF. Written as DNA, the CDR3 is TGTGCCAGCAACACCTACCAAGAGACCCAGTACTTC.

The V and J genes are TRBV5-5 and TRBJ1-1; 8 bases match TRBD1. CDR1 is SGHKS and CDR2 is YYEKEE in the germline V gene (reference sequence). This CDR3 spans 16 amino acids. The V segment lost 4 bases and the J segment 0 bases; nucleotides outside the gene matches: 8. This CDR3 reads CASSRTGTAVNTEAFF. DNA of the CDR3: TGTGCCAGCAGCAGGACAGGGACGGCGGTGAACACTGAAGCTTTCTTT. Together with reference TRBV5-5 and TRBJ1-1, the CDR3 gives the full variable domain: DAGVTQSPTHLIKTRGQQVTLRCSPISGHKSVSWYQQVLGQGPQFIFQYYEKEERGRGNFPDRFSARQFPNYSSELNVNALLLGDSALYLCASSRTGTAVNTEAFFGQGTRLTVV.

This clone was detected once. The chain is built from TRBV3-1 (or the pseudogene TRBV3-2) and TRBJ2-3; TRBD2 aligns across 16 bases. CDR1 LGHDT and CDR2 YNNKEL come from the germline V gene (reference sequence). CDR3 length: 13 amino acids. The ends lost 5 bases at V and 14 bases at J; junction bases unmatched: 4. In DNA, the CDR3 is TGTGCCAGCAGCGGGACTAGCGGGGGGGCCCGGTATTTT. This gives the protein CASSGTSGGARYF.

The chain employs TRBV6-1 and TRBJ2-6; 8 positions match TRBD1. There are 19 residues in the CDR3. Unmatched junction bases numbered 11, after V lost 3 bases and J lost 1 base. Germline V lookup: CDR1 MNHNS, CDR2 SASEGT. CDR3 sequence reads: CASSDRGRRSVSGANVLTF. The DNA of the CDR3 is TGTGCCAGCAGTGACAGGGGGCGCCGATCGGTATCTGGGGCCAACGTCCTGACTTTC.

This chain links TRBV5-1 with TRBJ2-1, with 7 bases lining up with TRBD1. After removal of 3 bases from V and 6 bases from J, the junction contained 9 bases not matched to a gene. Germline CDR1 reads SGHRS; CDR2 reads YFSETQ. CDR3 length: 15 residues. CDR3 nucleotide sequence: TGCGCCAGCAGCTCGGGACAGATGTGGCTCAATGAGCAGTTCTTC. This codes for CASSSGQMWLNEQFF.

V gene TRBV19 combines with J gene TRBJ1-1; the match to TRBD1 covers 10 bases. After removal of 2 bases from V and 3 bases from J, the junction contained 6 bases not matched to a gene. There are 16 residues in the CDR3. The germline V gene encodes CDR1 LNHDA and CDR2 SQIVND (reference sequence). DNA for the CDR3: TGTGCCAGTAGTATACGTTCCGGGACAGGGGACACTGAAGCTTTCTTT. Its translation: CASSIRSGTGDTEAFF.

This chain uses TRBV3-1 (or the pseudogene TRBV3-2) with TRBJ1-3; possible D gene TRBD1, 6 bases. Trimming took off 3 bases at V and 0 bases at J, with 15 bases between the two ends. The CDR3 totals 17 residues. Germline V gene lookup returns CDR1 LGHDT and CDR2 YNNKEL (reference sequence). The CDR3 protein is CASSHLQYRVSGNTIYF. The CDR3 DNA follows: TGTGCCAGCAGCCACCTCCAATACAGGGTCTCTGGAAACACCATATATTTT.

Here the CDR3 reads CATRGVDGYTF. In DNA form, the CDR3 reads TGTGCCACCAGGGGAGTAGATGGCTACACCTTC. This chain connects TRBV6-5 to TRBJ1-2, with a tentative D call TRBD1 (6 bases). Germline CDR1 MNHEY, CDR2 SVGAGI. The CDR3 consists of 11 residues. The V end was cut by 10 bases, the J end by 6 bases, with 12 bases between.

CDR3 sequence reads: CASSKFMGSPLHF. The CDR3 DNA follows: TGTGCCAGCAGCAAATTCATGGGCTCACCCCTCCACTTT. V and J are TRBV6-5 and TRBJ1-6; D is uncertain. The germline gives CDR1 MNHEY, CDR2 SVGAGI. Trimming pared 6 bases from V and 10 bases from J, leaving 13 bases between. The CDR3 is made up of 13 amino acids.

This clone was recorded only once. The CDR3 DNA follows: TGTGCCAGTGGGAACAGGGGGCGTGCCTATGGCTACACCTTC. It specifies CASGNRGRAYGYTF. The chain uses TRBV19 and TRBJ1-2, with TRBD1 matching 9 bases. Germline lookup yields CDR1 LNHDA and CDR2 SQIVND (reference sequence). After removal of 8 bases from V and 4 bases from J, the junction contained 8 bases not matched to a gene. The CDR3 is made up of 14 amino acids. Based on the CDR3 plus reference TRBV19 and TRBJ1-2, the full variable domain is DGGITQSPKYLFRKEGQNVTLSCEQNLNHDAMYWYRQDPGQGLRLIYYSQIVNDFQKGDIAEGYSVSREKKESFPLTVTSAQKNPTAFYLCASGNRGRAYGYTFGSGTRLTVV.